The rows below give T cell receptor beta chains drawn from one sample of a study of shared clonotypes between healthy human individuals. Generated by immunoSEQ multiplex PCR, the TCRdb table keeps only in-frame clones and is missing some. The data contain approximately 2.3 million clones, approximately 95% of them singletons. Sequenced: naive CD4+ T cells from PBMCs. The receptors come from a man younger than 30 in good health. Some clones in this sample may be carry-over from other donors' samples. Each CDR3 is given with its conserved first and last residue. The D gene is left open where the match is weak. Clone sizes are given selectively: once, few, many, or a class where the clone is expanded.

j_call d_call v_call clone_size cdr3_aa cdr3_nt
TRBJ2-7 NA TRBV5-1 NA CASSLTSYEQYF TGCGCCAGCAGCTTGACTTCATACGAGCAGTACTTC
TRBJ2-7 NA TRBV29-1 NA CSAGRGTPNEQYF TGCAGCGCCGGACGGGGGACCCCTAACGAGCAGTACTTC
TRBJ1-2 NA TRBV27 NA CASSFQGTSYGYTF TGTGCCAGCAGTTTTCAAGGGACAAGCTATGGCTACACCTTC
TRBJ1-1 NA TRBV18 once CASSPSPVQNTEAFF TGTGCCAGCTCACCAAGTCCCGTTCAGAACACTGAAGCTTTCTTT
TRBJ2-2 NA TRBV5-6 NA CASSLQSGELFF TGTGCCAGCAGCCTACAATCCGGGGAGCTGTTTTTT
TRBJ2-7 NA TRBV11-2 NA CASSQSRASSHEQYF TGTGCCAGCAGCCAAAGTAGGGCTTCTTCCCACGAGCAGTACTTC
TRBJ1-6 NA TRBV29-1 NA CSVRDDGNSPLHF TGCAGCGTTCGAGACGACGGCAATTCACCCCTCCACTTT
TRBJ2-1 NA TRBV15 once CATSSYRDSGGNEQFF TGTGCCACCAGCAGCTACCGGGACTCCGGGGGCAATGAGCAGTTCTTC
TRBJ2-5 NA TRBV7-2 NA CASSLDSNQETQYF TGTGCCAGCAGCCTCGACAGCAACCAAGAGACCCAGTACTTC
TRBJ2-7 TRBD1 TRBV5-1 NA CASSKTGARMIYEQYF TGCGCCAGCAGCAAGACAGGGGCCCGAATGATCTACGAGCAGTACTTC
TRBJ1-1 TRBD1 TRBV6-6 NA CASPGTGNTEAFF TGTGCCAGTCCCGGGACAGGGAACACTGAAGCTTTCTTT
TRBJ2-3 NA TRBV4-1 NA CASSQGRALRSTDTQYF TGCGCCAGCAGCCAAGGACGGGCCTTAAGAAGCACAGATACGCAGTATTTT
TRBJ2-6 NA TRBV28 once CASRRSGANVLTF TGTGCCAGCAGAAGATCTGGGGCCAACGTCCTGACTTTC
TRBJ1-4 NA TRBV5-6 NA CASSRGQSYEKLFF TGTGCCAGCAGCCGCGGACAGAGCTATGAAAAACTGTTTTTT
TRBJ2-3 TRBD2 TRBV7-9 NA CASSLLAGGKDTQYF TGTGCCAGCAGCTTACTAGCGGGGGGGAAAGATACGCAGTATTTT
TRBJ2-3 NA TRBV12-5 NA CASGTASTDTQYF TGTGCTAGTGGGACAGCGAGCACAGATACGCAGTATTTT
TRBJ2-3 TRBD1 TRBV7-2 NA CASSRDRGTDTQYF TGTGCCAGCAGCCGGGACAGGGGCACAGATACGCAGTATTTT
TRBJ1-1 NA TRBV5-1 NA CASSLLQGNTEAFF TGCGCCAGCAGCTTACTACAGGGGAACACTGAAGCTTTCTTT
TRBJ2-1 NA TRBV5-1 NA CASTSRGWDNEQFF TGCGCCAGCACCTCGAGGGGCTGGGACAATGAGCAGTTCTTC
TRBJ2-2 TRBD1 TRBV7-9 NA CASSPGQGVTGELFF TGTGCCAGCAGCCCAGGACAGGGCGTTACCGGGGAGCTGTTTTTT
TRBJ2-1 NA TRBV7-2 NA CASSLGGSGYSYNEQFF TGTGCCAGCAGCTTGGGTGGGTCTGGATACTCCTACAATGAGCAGTTCTTC
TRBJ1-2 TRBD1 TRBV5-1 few CASSLGGQGNYGYTF TGCGCCAGCAGCTTGGGGGGACAGGGGAACTATGGCTACACCTTC
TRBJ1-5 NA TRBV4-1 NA CASSQGGQPQHF TGCGCCAGCAGCCAAGGCGGGCAGCCCCAGCATTTT
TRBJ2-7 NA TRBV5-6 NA CASNLLAYEQYF TGTGCCAGCAACTTGTTGGCCTACGAGCAGTACTTC
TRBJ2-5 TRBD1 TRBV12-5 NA CASAGTAQETQYF TGTGCTAGTGCCGGGACAGCACAAGAGACCCAGTACTTC
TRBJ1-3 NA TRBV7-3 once CASSLTAAGPGNTIYF TGTGCCAGCAGCTTAACGGCAGCAGGGCCTGGAAACACCATATATTTT
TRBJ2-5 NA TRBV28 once CASSSSGTQYF TGTGCCAGCAGTTCTTCCGGGACCCAGTACTTC
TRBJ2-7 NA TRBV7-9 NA CASSLAGGYEQYF TGTGCCAGCAGCTTAGCTGGGGGCTACGAGCAGTACTTC
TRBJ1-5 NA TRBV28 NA CASSSPGGSNQPQHF TGTGCCAGCAGTTCCCCGGGGGGTAGCAATCAGCCCCAGCATTTT
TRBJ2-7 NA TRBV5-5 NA CASSLGIYEQYF TGTGCCAGCAGCTTGGGTATCTACGAGCAGTACTTC
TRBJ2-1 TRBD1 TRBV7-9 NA CASSLEGASYNEQFF TGTGCCAGCAGTCTCGAGGGGGCCTCCTACAATGAGCAGTTCTTC
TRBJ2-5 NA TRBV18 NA CASSPTSSQETQYF TGTGCCAGCTCACCGACATCATCACAAGAGACCCAGTACTTC
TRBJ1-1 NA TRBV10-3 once CAIRFNPNTEAFF TGTGCCATCAGATTCAACCCGAACACTGAAGCTTTCTTT
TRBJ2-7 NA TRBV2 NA CASSEGARYEQYF TGTGCCAGCAGTGAAGGAGCGCGCTACGAGCAGTACTTC
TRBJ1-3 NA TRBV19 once CASSLTGNTIYF TGTGCCAGTAGCCTGACAGGAAACACCATATATTTT
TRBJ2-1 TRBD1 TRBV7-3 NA CASSLRAGGTYNEQFF TGTGCCAGCAGCTTACGGGCAGGGGGCACCTACAATGAGCAGTTCTTC
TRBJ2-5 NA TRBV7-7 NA CASSLGLRGAQETQYF TGTGCCAGCAGCTTAGGCCTCCGGGGAGCCCAAGAGACCCAGTACTTC
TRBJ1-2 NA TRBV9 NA CASSAPGGYTF TGTGCCAGCAGCGCACCGGGTGGCTACACCTTC
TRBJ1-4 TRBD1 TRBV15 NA CATSRGDPGQGTSTNEKLFF TGTGCCACCAGCAGAGGGGACCCGGGACAGGGAACCTCAACTAATGAAAAACTGTTTTTT
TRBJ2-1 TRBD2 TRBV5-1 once CASRLAGESYNEQFF TGCGCCAGCAGGCTAGCGGGAGAGTCCTACAATGAGCAGTTCTTC
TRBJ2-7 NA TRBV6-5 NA CASTPAGSLYEQYF TGTGCCAGCACCCCGGCGGGAAGCCTTTACGAGCAGTACTTC
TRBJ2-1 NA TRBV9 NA CASSEDFEYYNEQFF TGTGCCAGCAGCGAGGACTTCGAGTACTACAATGAGCAGTTCTTC
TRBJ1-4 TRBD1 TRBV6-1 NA CASSEDRVNEKLFF TGTGCCAGCAGCGAGGACAGGGTAAATGAAAAACTGTTTTTT
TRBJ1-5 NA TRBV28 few CASSFARPNQPQHF TGTGCCAGCAGTTTCGCCAGGCCGAATCAGCCCCAGCATTTT
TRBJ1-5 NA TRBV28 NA CASSLGVREVPQHF TGTGCCAGCAGTTTAGGTGTCCGGGAGGTACCCCAGCATTTT
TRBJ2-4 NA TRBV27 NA CASSLRAAENIQYF TGTGCCAGCAGTTTACGGGCAGCAGAAAACATTCAGTACTTC
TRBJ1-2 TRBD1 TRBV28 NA CASSFPGTGYNYGYTF TGTGCCAGCAGTTTCCCCGGGACAGGGTATAACTATGGCTACACCTTC
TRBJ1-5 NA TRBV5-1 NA CASSVDAGNQPQHF TGCGCCAGCAGCGTGGACGCGGGCAATCAGCCCCAGCATTTT
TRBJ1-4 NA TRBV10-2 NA CASSSANEKLFF TGCGCCAGCAGCAGTGCTAATGAAAAACTGTTTTTT
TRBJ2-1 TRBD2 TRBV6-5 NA CASSYLGTTYNEQFF TGTGCCAGCAGTTACCTCGGGACTACCTACAATGAGCAGTTCTTC
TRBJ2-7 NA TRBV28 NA CASSTNYEQYF TGTGCCAGCAGTACGAACTACGAGCAGTACTTC
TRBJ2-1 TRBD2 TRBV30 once CAWSVLAGTYNEQFF TGTGCCTGGAGTGTACTAGCGGGGACCTACAATGAGCAGTTCTTC
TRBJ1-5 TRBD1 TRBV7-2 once CASSPSGTGGLQAQHF TGTGCCAGCAGCCCCTCCGGGACAGGCGGTTTGCAGGCCCAGCATTTT
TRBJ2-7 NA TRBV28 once CASSSPGRIYSYEQYF TGTGCCAGCAGTTCCCCCGGGCGGATATACTCCTACGAGCAGTACTTC
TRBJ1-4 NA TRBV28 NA CASRGFEKLFF TGTGCCAGCAGAGGATTCGAAAAACTGTTTTTT